The 20 T cell receptor beta chains below all came from one sample that was sequenced in a study of cytomegalovirus exposure and HLA in healthy donors. The PCR contained 60 Vbeta and 13 Jbeta primers. Some clones are missing from TCRdb's copy, which holds only in-frame ones; the method was immunoSEQ multiplex PCR. The sample holds fewer than 150,000 clones, around 77% seen once. Sequencing input: PBMCs. Receptors were obtained from a woman aged 50 to 60 in good health and CMV-seronegative.

This chain uses TRBV28 with TRBJ1-2, with a tentative D call TRBD1 (6 bases). Trimming left V 6 bases short and J 8 bases short, with 16 bases between. Germline loops: CDR1 MDHEN, CDR2 SYDVKM. This CDR3 comprises 13 residues. The CDR3 region is CASRATGSSGYTF. The CDR3 DNA reads as TGTGCCAGCAGGGCTACAGGGTCAAGCGGCTACACCTTC.

For the CDR3, the DNA is TGTGCCAGCTCACCAAGCGGCTCCTACAATGAGCAGTTCTTC. It translates to CASSPSGSYNEQFF. This sequence joins TRBV18 and TRBJ2-1; D perhaps matches TRBD2 (5 bases). CDR3 size: 14 residues. V was pared by 2 bases and J by 0 bases, with 5 bases between. Germline V lookup: CDR1 KGHSH, CDR2 LQKENI.

The chain recombines TRBV6-1 with TRBJ1-1, with D perhaps TRBD1 (6 bases). The CDR3 spans 14 residues. V dropped 9 bases and J dropped 5 bases, with 19 bases sitting between them. The germline V gene has CDR1 MNHNS and CDR2 SASEGT. The CDR3 DNA follows: TGTGCCAGTGTACCACTCAGGGGCGGAACTGAAGCTTTCTTT. Encoded protein: CASVPLRGGTEAFF.

The chain combines TRBV15 with TRBJ1-4; D is perhaps TRBD1 (6 bases). Trimming shortened V by 4 bases and J by 6 bases, and 12 bases separated the two germline ends. Germline values: CDR1 LNHNV, CDR2 YYDKDF (reference sequence). This CDR3 has 14 amino acids. CDR3 in amino acids: CATSNLRGYEKLFF. In nucleotides, the CDR3 is TGTGCCACCAGCAACCTGAGGGGGTATGAAAAACTGTTTTTT.

The chain joins TRBV6-5 to TRBJ2-7; 10 positions match TRBD2. Germline-derived CDR1 and CDR2 are MNHEY and SVGAGI. The CDR3 sequence is 16 residues long. V dropped 3 bases and J dropped 5; count of bases not matched to a gene: 10. CDR3 sequence (DNA): TGTGCCAGCAGTTATTCCGGGACTAGCGATTTGAACGAGCAGTACTTC. As protein: CASSYSGTSDLNEQYF.

This clone was observed a few times. This chain connects TRBV7-8 to TRBJ2-5; no clear D. The CDR3 runs 15 residues. Trimming took off 3 bases at V and 5 bases at J, with 16 bases between the two ends. The germline CDR1 and CDR2 sequences are SGHVS and FQNEAQ. CDR3 sequence (DNA): TGTGCCAGCAGCTTGAGGATCCCGAGATCCGAGACCCAGTACTTC. This translates into CASSLRIPRSETQYF.

The chain links TRBV28 to TRBJ1-4, with D perhaps matching TRBD1 (5 bases). The CDR3 covers 17 residues. In germline, CDR1 is MDHEN, CDR2 SYDVKM. Trimming took 2 bases from V and 4 from J, leaving 17 bases between them. The CDR3 is CASSLPSKDRNNEKLFF. The CDR3 region has the DNA TGTGCCAGCAGTTTACCCTCCAAAGACAGAAATAATGAAAAACTGTTTTTT.

This sequence joins TRBV2 and TRBJ2-1, with TRBD2 matching 9 bases. Germline CDR1 is SNHLY and CDR2 is FYNNEI. The CDR3 contains 16 residues. The J segment lost 3 bases and the V segment lost 2 bases, leaving 5 bases of the junction unmatched. CDR3 protein: CASSEWKRGDYNEQFF. DNA of the CDR3: TGTGCCAGCAGTGAATGGAAGCGGGGGGACTACAATGAGCAGTTCTTC.

This chain uses TRBV6-5 with TRBJ1-5; D is undetermined. Germline values: CDR1 MNHEY, CDR2 SVGAGI. This CDR3 has 15 residues. The V end was cut by 5 bases, the J end by 0 bases, with 11 bases between. The CDR3, as DNA: TGTGCCAGCAGTCTGACAAGTTATAGCAATCAGCCCCAGCATTTT. It codes for CASSLTSYSNQPQHF.

The chain recombines TRBV6-1 with TRBJ1-1; the D is unclear. Germline CDR1 is MNHNS and CDR2 is SASEGT. The length of the CDR3 is 15 residues. With 4 bases removed from V and 1 base from J, the gap between germline ends came to 13 bases. The CDR3 is CASSVRGGRNTEAFF. CDR3 DNA: TGTGCCAGCAGTGTACGGGGTGGGCGGAACACTGAAGCTTTCTTT.

This rearrangement joins TRBV9 to TRBJ2-3; 12 bases match TRBD2. This CDR3 has 16 amino acids. In germline, CDR1 is SGDLS, CDR2 YYNGEE. The V segment lost 3 bases and the J segment 5 bases; nucleotides outside the gene matches: 7. The CDR3 DNA is TGTGCCAGCAGCGGTCCTAGCGGGGGGGCAGGAGATACGCAGTATTTT. Encoded protein: CASSGPSGGAGDTQYF.

DNA for the CDR3: TGTGCCAGCAGTCGTACCTTGGGGCATGAGCAGTACTTC. Translated: CASSRTLGHEQYF. The chain joins TRBV7-9 to TRBJ2-7; D might be TRBD1 (5 bases). V lost 6 bases and J lost 7, with 16 bases in between. The CDR3 consists of 13 residues. From germline, CDR1 is SEHNR and CDR2 FQNEAQ (reference sequence).

The rearrangement links TRBV30 to TRBJ2-3; 11 bases are a match to TRBD2. Germline V gene data show CDR1 as GTSNPN and CDR2 as SVGIG (reference sequence). The CDR3 runs 15 residues. V lost 1 base and J lost 3; bases outside the gene matches: 3. CDR3 amino acids: CAWSALAGGTDTQYF. In DNA form, the CDR3 reads TGTGCCTGGAGTGCCTTAGCGGGAGGGACAGATACGCAGTATTTT.

This chain connects TRBV28 to TRBJ2-5; tentatively, D is TRBD1 (5 bases). Germline lookup yields CDR1 MDHEN and CDR2 SYDVKM. The CDR3 consists of 16 residues. Trimming took off 5 bases at V and 5 bases at J, with 21 bases between the two ends. Here the CDR3 DNA reads TGTGCCAGCAGTGGAAGTGGGGCAGGCGCACGGGAGACCCAGTACTTC. Its translation: CASSGSGAGARETQYF.

The chain links TRBV5-1 to TRBJ2-5; TRBD2 matches at 10 bases. The CDR3 is made up of 14 amino acids. The germline V gene encodes CDR1 SGHRS and CDR2 YFSETQ. After removal of 3 bases from V and 3 bases from J, the junction contained 2 bases not matched to a gene. The CDR3 reads CASSSGLAEETQYF. Written as DNA, the CDR3 is TGCGCCAGCAGCTCCGGACTAGCGGAAGAGACCCAGTACTTC. Variable domain in full (rest from reference TRBV5-1 and TRBJ2-5): KAGVTQTPRYLIKTRGQQVTLSCSPISGHRSVSWYQQTPGQGLQFLFEYFSETQRNKGNFPGRFSGRQFSNSRSEMNVSTLELGDSALYLCASSSGLAEETQYFGPGTRLLVL.

The J gene is TRBJ1-1, the V gene TRBV7-2; 11 bases are shared with TRBD1. The CDR3 covers 15 residues. The V segment lost 5 bases and the J segment 4 bases; nucleotides outside the gene matches: 6. CDR1 is SGHTA, CDR2 FQGNSA, per germline. CDR3 DNA sequence: TGTGCCAGCAGCACCACCGGGACAGGGGGCACTGAAGCTTTCTTT. Protein sequence: CASSTTGTGGTEAFF. Full variable domain (rest looked up from reference TRBV7-2 and TRBJ1-1): GAGVSQSPSNKVTEKGKDVELRCDPISGHTALYWYRQSLGQGLEFLIYFQGNSAPDKSGLPSDRFSAERTGGSVSTLTIQRTQQEDSAVYLCASSTTGTGGTEAFFGQGTRLTVV.

The chain links TRBV4-3 to TRBJ2-7, with D perhaps matching TRBD1 (6 bases). From germline, CDR1 is LGHNA and CDR2 YSLEER. The CDR3 covers 15 residues. Deletions cut 2 bases from V and 3 bases from J, with 14 bases between. The CDR3 sequence is CASSQFRGMNYEQYF. The CDR3 nucleotides read TGCGCCAGCAGCCAATTCAGGGGCATGAACTACGAGCAGTACTTC.

The table lists this clone with a few counts. The V gene is TRBV7-9, the J gene TRBJ1-5; D might be TRBD1 (6 bases). V was cut by 2 bases and J by 1 base, with 6 bases left in between. Per the germline V gene, CDR1 is SEHNR and CDR2 is FQNEAQ (reference sequence). This CDR3 has 14 residues. The CDR3 nucleotides read TGTGCCAGCAGCTTACAGGGGAGCAATCAGCCCCAGCATTTT. Protein product: CASSLQGSNQPQHF.

The chain combines TRBV4-2 with TRBJ1-2, with D possibly matching TRBD1 (6 bases). Germline lookup yields CDR1 LGHNA and CDR2 YNFKEQ. This CDR3 spans 14 amino acids. Trimming stripped 2 bases from V and 2 bases from J, with 9 bases between. This CDR3 reads CASSQRQENYGYTF. Here the CDR3 DNA reads TGTGCCAGCAGCCAACGACAGGAGAACTATGGCTACACCTTC.

The rearrangement uses TRBV10-3 and TRBJ2-5, with 11 nucleotides matching TRBD2. The CDR3 consists of 13 residues. Per the germline V gene, CDR1 is ENHRY and CDR2 is SYGVKD. V was pared by 4 bases and J by 5 bases, with 0 bases of the junction left unmatched. The CDR3 loop is CAISGLAGETQYF. The CDR3 region has the DNA TGTGCCATCAGTGGACTAGCGGGGGAGACCCAGTACTTC.